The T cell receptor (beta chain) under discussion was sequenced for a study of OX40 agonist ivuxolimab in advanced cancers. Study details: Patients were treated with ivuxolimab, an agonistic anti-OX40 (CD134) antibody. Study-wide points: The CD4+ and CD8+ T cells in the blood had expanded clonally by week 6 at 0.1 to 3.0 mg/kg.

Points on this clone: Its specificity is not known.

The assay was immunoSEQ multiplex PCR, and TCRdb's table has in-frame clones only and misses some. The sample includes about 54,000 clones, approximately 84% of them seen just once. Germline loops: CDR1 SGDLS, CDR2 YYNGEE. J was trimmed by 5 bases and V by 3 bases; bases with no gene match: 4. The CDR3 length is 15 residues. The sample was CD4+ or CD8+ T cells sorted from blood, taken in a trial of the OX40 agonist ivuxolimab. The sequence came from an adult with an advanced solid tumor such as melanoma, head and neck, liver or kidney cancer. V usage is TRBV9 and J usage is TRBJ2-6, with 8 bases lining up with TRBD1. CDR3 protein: CASSATGGRANVLTF. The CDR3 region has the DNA TGTGCCAGCAGCGCAACAGGGGGGAGGGCCAACGTCCTGACTTTC.